One and the same sample provided the 22 T cell receptor beta chains below, sequenced in a study of blood T cell repertoires in COVID-19. Here immunoSEQ multiplex PCR was the method, and the copy in TCRdb shows in-frame clones only, minus some. The sample includes a few hundred thousand clones, 75% to 90% seen only once; the top ten take approximately 3.5%. Material for sequencing was PBMCs or T cells enriched from blood (not recorded which). Every receptor here comes from a woman between 18 and 29 years old in a cohort exposed to, infected with or recovered from COVID-19 (not recorded which).

This chain uses TRBV6-5 with TRBJ1-6; D call uncertain. Germline CDR1 reads MNHEY; CDR2 reads SVGAGI. The CDR3 contains 13 residues. V was clipped by 7 bases and J by 6 bases, with 10 bases between them. The CDR3 sequence: CASIGYVNSPLHF. CDR3 in DNA: TGTGCCAGCATCGGTTACGTTAATTCACCCCTCCACTTT.

The CDR3 sequence is CASSLGTGEDKQYF. The CDR3 DNA sequence: TGTGCCAGCAGCTTGGGGACAGGGGAGGACAAGCAGTACTTC. This chain connects TRBV5-6 to TRBJ2-7; 9 nucleotides line up with TRBD1. Germline V gene lookup returns CDR1 SGHDT and CDR2 YYEEEE. CDR3 length: 14 amino acids. J lost 8 bases, V lost 0 bases, and 6 bases had no gene match.

The CDR3, as DNA: TGTGCCAGCAGCTCCCCTCATGAGCAGTTCTTC. Encoded protein: CASSSPHEQFF. The genes are TRBV11-1 and TRBJ2-1; D is undetermined. Trimming removed 4 bases from V and 8 bases from J, with 6 bases in between. The length of the CDR3 is 11 residues. CDR1 and CDR2 (germline): SGHAT, FQDESV (reference sequence).

The CDR3 DNA follows: TGCGCCAGCAGCAGCCAGCCGGGACAGGGGGAGACCGGGGAGCTGTTTTTT. Protein: CASSSQPGQGETGELFF. V usage is TRBV5-1 and J usage is TRBJ2-2, with TRBD1 identical over 11 bases. CDR3 length: 17 residues. The ends lost 4 bases at V and 5 bases at J; junction bases unmatched: 10. Germline values: CDR1 SGHRS, CDR2 YFSETQ.

This rearrangement joins TRBV6-1 to TRBJ2-5; a weak D match, TRBD1 (5 bases). The CDR3 extends over 16 amino acids. V lost 0 bases, J lost 0 bases, and 11 bases lay in between. Looked up from germline, CDR1 is MNHNS and CDR2 is SASEGT. CDR3 sequence: CASSEAAPGNQETQYF. As DNA, the CDR3 is TGTGCCAGCAGTGAAGCTGCGCCAGGGAACCAAGAGACCCAGTACTTC.

This clone was observed a few times. The CDR3 nucleotides read TGCGCCAGCAGCCCCCCCGCAGAGGGAAGCTCCTACGAGCAGTACTTC. This encodes CASSPPAEGSSYEQYF. The chain combines TRBV4-1 with TRBJ2-7, with D possibly matching TRBD2 (5 bases). V lost 4 bases and J lost 0, with 16 bases in between. Germline CDR1 MGHRA, CDR2 YSYEKL. The CDR3 totals 16 residues.

The chain uses TRBV9 and TRBJ2-1; D unclear. CDR1 is SGDLS and CDR2 is YYNGEE in the germline V gene. The CDR3 has 16 amino acids. V was cut by 0 bases and J by 2 bases, with 12 bases left in between. CDR3 nucleotides: TGTGCCAGCAGCGTAGCGAGCCGTCCCCCCTACAATGAGCAGTTCTTC. Translation gives CASSVASRPPYNEQFF.

This clone has a single count. The chain recombines TRBV25-1 with TRBJ2-3; 8 bases match TRBD1. The CDR3 spans 18 residues. Germline-derived CDR1 and CDR2 are MGHDK and SYGVNS. J gave up 2 bases and V 4 bases, and 14 bases lay outside the gene matches. CDR3 protein: CASSVPRGPHPFTDTQYF. The CDR3 region has the DNA TGTGCCAGCAGTGTTCCCAGGGGGCCTCACCCATTCACAGATACGCAGTATTTT.

This sequence joins TRBV5-6 and TRBJ1-2; possibly TRBD1 for D (6 bases). Germline-derived CDR1 and CDR2 are SGHDT and YYEEEE. The CDR3 runs to 15 residues. V dropped 4 bases and J dropped 3 bases, with 16 bases sitting between them. The CDR3 loop is CASSPRQDHYYGYTF. The CDR3 DNA reads TGTGCCAGCAGCCCACGACAGGACCATTACTATGGCTACACCTTC.

CDR3 bases: TGCGCCAGCAGCGGGGGGAACTATGCAACTAATGAAAAACTGTTTTTT. Translating gives CASSGGNYATNEKLFF. J is TRBJ1-4 and V is TRBV5-1; tentatively, D is TRBD1 (5 bases). The CDR3 contains 16 residues. Germline V gene sequence: CDR1 SGHRS, CDR2 YFSETQ. Trimming took 4 bases from V and 0 from J, leaving 13 bases between them.

The chain links TRBV9 to TRBJ2-7; D might be TRBD2 (5 bases). V lost 4 bases and J lost 4, with 12 bases in between. The CDR3 covers 13 residues. Germline V gene lookup returns CDR1 SGDLS and CDR2 YYNGEE. The CDR3, as DNA: TGTGCCAGCAGCCCCACCCCGGGGTACGAGCAGTACTTC. Translation gives CASSPTPGYEQYF.

This clone appeared a few times. The V and J genes are TRBV9 and TRBJ2-7; tentative D call: TRBD2 (6 bases). V lost 0 bases and J lost 3, with 13 bases in between. The CDR3 has 15 residues. CDR1 and CDR2 from the germline V gene are SGDLS and YYNGEE. Here the CDR3 reads CASSVVGLRHYEQYF. The CDR3 DNA is TGTGCCAGCAGCGTAGTGGGACTTAGACACTACGAGCAGTACTTC. Full variable domain (rest looked up from reference TRBV9 and TRBJ2-7): DSGVTQTPKHLITATGQRVTLRCSPRSGDLSVYWYQQSLDQGLQFLIQYYNGEERAKGNILERFSAQQFPDLHSELNLSSLELGDSALYFCASSVVGLRHYEQYFGPGTRLTVT.

The gene calls are TRBV19 and TRBJ1-3, with unresolved D. The CDR3 loop spans 12 amino acids. Germline V lookup: CDR1 LNHDA, CDR2 SQIVND (reference sequence). V lost 9 bases and J lost 2, with 8 bases in between. CDR3 sequence (DNA): TGTGCCAGCACGGGAGCTGGAAACACCATATATTTT. Protein: CASTGAGNTIYF.

This clone was seen only once. This sequence joins TRBV6-5 and TRBJ1-3; D not resolved. The V end was cut by 5 bases, the J end by 2 bases, with 13 bases between. This CDR3 is built from 15 residues. Germline V gene data show CDR1 as MNHEY and CDR2 as SVGAGI. The CDR3 coding sequence is TGTGCCAGCAGTACAGATCAGGAGGCTGGAAACACCATATATTTT. Translating gives CASSTDQEAGNTIYF.

The V gene is TRBV9, the J gene TRBJ2-7; 7 bases fit TRBD1. The CDR3 is 16 amino acids. V trimming: 4 bases; J trimming: 3 bases; junction bases outside the gene matches: 13. Germline V gene sequence: CDR1 SGDLS, CDR2 YYNGEE. The CDR3, as DNA: TGTGCCAGCAGCCCCCAGTCCGGGACAGTATACTACGAGCAGTACTTC. It encodes CASSPQSGTVYYEQYF.

The genes are TRBV19 and TRBJ1-3; D is unresolved. V was trimmed by 5 bases and J by 0 bases, leaving 14 bases between them. Germline V gene lookup returns CDR1 LNHDA and CDR2 SQIVND (reference sequence). CDR3 length: 16 amino acids. CDR3 residues: CASSLEGLSSGNTIYF. In DNA, the CDR3 is TGTGCCAGTAGTTTGGAGGGCCTGAGCTCTGGAAACACCATATATTTT. Full variable domain (outside the CDR3, taken from reference TRBV19 and TRBJ1-3): DGGITQSPKYLFRKEGQNVTLSCEQNLNHDAMYWYRQDPGQGLRLIYYSQIVNDFQKGDIAEGYSVSREKKESFPLTVTSAQKNPTAFYLCASSLEGLSSGNTIYFGEGSWLTVV.

The V call is TRBV27, the J call TRBJ1-3; 10 bases line up with TRBD1. The CDR3 covers 16 residues. V lost 6 bases, J lost 0 bases, and 5 bases stayed unmatched. CDR1 and CDR2 (germline): MNHEY, SMNVEV (reference sequence). The CDR3 sequence is CASRSGQGLSGNTIYF. In nucleotides, the CDR3 is TGTGCCAGCAGATCGGGACAGGGGCTCTCTGGAAACACCATATATTTT.

This clone was found many times. The V call is TRBV7-6, the J call TRBJ2-1; D might be TRBD2 (6 bases). This CDR3 is built from 14 residues. V dropped 5 bases and J dropped 5 bases, with 13 bases sitting between them. Germline V gene data show CDR1 as SGHVS and CDR2 as FNYEAQ. CDR3: CASSPRERDNEQFF. In DNA, the CDR3 is TGTGCCAGCAGCCCCCGGGAGCGGGACAATGAGCAGTTCTTC.

The rearrangement links TRBV18 to TRBJ2-1; 14 bases fit TRBD2. Per the germline V gene, CDR1 is KGHSH and CDR2 is LQKENI. The V and J ends lost 3 bases and 4 bases, in that order; junction bases with no gene match: 2. The CDR3 sequence is 16 residues long. CDR3 bases: TGTGCCAGCTCACCGACTAGCGGGAGGGGATACAATGAGCAGTTCTTC. Protein product: CASSPTSGRGYNEQFF.

The rearrangement links TRBV13 to TRBJ2-7; 7 nucleotides match TRBD2. Germline trimming cut 5 bases from V and 1 base from J; bases unmatched to any gene: 8. The CDR3 totals 15 residues. The V gene's germline CDR1 is PRHDT and CDR2 FYEKMQ (reference sequence). The CDR3 DNA sequence: TGTGCCAGCAGCATCCGACTAGCTGTATCCTACGAGCAGTACTTC. It is translated as CASSIRLAVSYEQYF.

In DNA, the CDR3 is TGTGCCAGCAGCCAGACACCTGTGGGGCTGTTGTATGAAAAACTGTTTTTT. This translates into CASSQTPVGLLYEKLFF. The chain is built from TRBV28 and TRBJ1-4, with D possibly TRBD1 on 5 matching bases. The CDR3 extends over 17 amino acids. Germline V gives CDR1 MDHEN, CDR2 SYDVKM. Trimming shortened V by 6 bases and J by 6 bases, and 23 bases separated the two germline ends.

V gene TRBV10-3 combines with J gene TRBJ2-7; 10 nucleotides align to TRBD1. The V segment lost 4 bases and the J segment 5 bases; nucleotides outside the gene matches: 2. CDR1 and CDR2 from the germline V gene are ENHRY and SYGVKD. This CDR3 region has 13 residues. Written as DNA, the CDR3 is TGTGCCATCAGTGCGGACAGGGGGAACGAGCAGTACTTC. Translated: CAISADRGNEQYF.